This T cell receptor beta chain was identified in a study of blood T cell repertoires in COVID-19. V shed 0 bases and J shed 1 base, with 6 bases lying between them. Germline V lookup: CDR1 LGHDT, CDR2 YNNKEL (reference sequence). This CDR3 contains 14 residues. The table came from immunoSEQ multiplex PCR; TCRdb's copy has only in-frame clones and leaves some out. The repertoire has just over 150,000 clones, roughly nine tenths of them found once; the top ten carry about 15%. The source of this sequence is a woman aged 40 to 55 with acute or convalescent COVID-19. Sequenced input: peripheral blood. This chain uses TRBV3-1 (or the pseudogene TRBV3-2) with TRBJ1-1, with D hard to call. This chain's CDR3 is CASSQEGRNTEAFF. CDR3 in DNA: TGTGCCAGCAGCCAAGAGGGCAGGAACACTGAAGCTTTCTTT.